Shown below are 31 T cell receptor beta chains from a single sample sequenced in a study of graft-versus-host responses after intestinal transplantation. Produced via immunoSEQ multiplex PCR; TCRdb's table is partial and in-frame only. The sample has some 46,000 clones, 90% to 95% seen once; the top ten hold 4.5% to 7.5%. Specimen: PBMCs, collected 750 to 800 days after a first intestinal transplant, on the day of a second. These receptor sequences come from a human patient who received an intestinal transplant, so some T cells may come from the graft donor.

The chain uses TRBV6-1 and TRBJ2-7; 11 bases match TRBD1. With V trimmed by 5 bases and J by 7 bases, 10 bases remained unmatched. There are 15 residues in the CDR3. The germline CDR1 and CDR2 sequences are MNHNS and SASEGT. The CDR3 spells CASSPIGTGGREQYF. In DNA form, the CDR3 reads TGTGCCAGCAGTCCTATCGGGACAGGGGGTCGTGAGCAGTACTTC.

The rearrangement uses TRBV29-1 and TRBJ2-7, with D possibly matching TRBD1 (6 bases). The CDR3 totals 14 residues. The V and J ends lost 6 bases and 7 bases respectively, with 22 bases between them. Germline V gene sequence: CDR1 SQVTM, CDR2 ANQGSEA. The CDR3 region is CSVPLNCRTGEQYF. Written as DNA, the CDR3 is TGCAGCGTCCCCCTTAATTGTAGAACAGGGGAGCAGTACTTC.

This chain joins TRBV5-1 and TRBJ2-5, with TRBD1 matching 8 bases. Trimming cost V 4 bases and J 5 bases; bases outside gene matches: 7. Germline CDR1 and CDR2: SGHRS and YFSETQ. CDR3 length equals 14 residues. This CDR3 reads CASSARTGRETQYF. In DNA, the CDR3 is TGCGCCAGCAGCGCACGGACAGGGCGGGAGACCCAGTACTTC.

The chain recombines TRBV7-3 with TRBJ2-7, with 13 nucleotides matching TRBD2. With V trimmed by 4 bases and J by 3 bases, 3 bases remained unmatched. The CDR3 has 15 residues. Germline V gene sequence: CDR1 SGHTA, CDR2 FQGTGA. The CDR3 protein is CASSSGTSGIYEQYF. For the CDR3, the DNA is TGTGCCAGCAGCTCCGGGACTAGCGGGATCTACGAGCAGTACTTC.

The rearrangement uses TRBV2 and TRBJ2-1; no definite D call. V was pared by 3 bases and J by 4 bases, with 7 bases between. Germline values: CDR1 SNHLY, CDR2 FYNNEI. CDR3 length equals 13 residues. CDR3 residues: CASSESPYNEQFF. Written as DNA, the CDR3 is TGTGCCAGCAGTGAGTCCCCGTACAATGAGCAGTTCTTC.

This rearrangement joins TRBV7-2 to TRBJ1-1; possibly TRBD1 for D (6 bases). V shed 5 bases and J shed 5 bases, with 15 bases lying between them. Germline V gene sequence: CDR1 SGHTA, CDR2 FQGNSA. This CDR3 region has 14 residues. DNA of the CDR3: TGTGCCAGCAGCAGTTGGGGGGGGCGGACTGAAGCTTTCTTT. It yields the protein CASSSWGGRTEAFF. The whole variable domain, filled in from reference TRBV7-2 and TRBJ1-1, reads GAGVSQSPSNKVTEKGKDVELRCDPISGHTALYWYRQSLGQGLEFLIYFQGNSAPDKSGLPSDRFSAERTGGSVSTLTIQRTQQEDSAVYLCASSSWGGRTEAFFGQGTRLTVV.

The genes are TRBV5-1 and TRBJ2-7; tentative D call: TRBD2 (6 bases). The CDR3 is 15 amino acids. V was clipped by 3 bases and J by 5 bases, with 18 bases between them. Germline lookup yields CDR1 SGHRS and CDR2 YFSETQ. The CDR3 DNA sequence: TGCGCCAGCAGCTCTCAGGACCCCTGGGGGGACGAGCAGTACTTC. This sequence encodes CASSSQDPWGDEQYF.

The V call is TRBV6-5, the J call TRBJ2-7, with 12 positions matching TRBD2. V lost 5 bases and J lost 4; bases outside the gene matches: 6. The CDR3 extends over 15 amino acids. Germline V lookup: CDR1 MNHEY, CDR2 SVGAGI. The CDR3 is CASSLAGGPRYEQYF. CDR3 DNA sequence: TGTGCCAGCAGTCTAGCGGGAGGGCCCCGTTACGAGCAGTACTTC.

The V call is TRBV2, the J call TRBJ1-2; 10 positions match TRBD1. Trimming cost V 6 bases and J 4 bases; bases outside gene matches: 8. The length of the CDR3 is 15 residues. Germline V gene data show CDR1 as SNHLY and CDR2 as FYNNEI. CDR3: CASSVGDRGFYGYTF. For the CDR3, the DNA is TGTGCCAGCAGCGTGGGGGACAGGGGATTCTATGGCTACACCTTC.

This rearrangement joins TRBV5-1 to TRBJ2-3, with D possibly being TRBD1 (6 bases). Germline V gene sequence: CDR1 SGHRS, CDR2 YFSETQ. This CDR3 is 16 amino acids long. The ends were cut back, 5 bases at V and 2 bases at J, with 18 bases in the middle. Here the CDR3 DNA reads TGCGCCAGCAGACGAACAGGGAGATCCATCACAGATACGCAGTATTTT. Its protein is CASRRTGRSITDTQYF.

In DNA form, the CDR3 reads TGTGCCAGCAGCTTAATGTGGGACGGAGACTACGAGCAGTACTTC. Its translation: CASSLMWDGDYEQYF. The chain couples TRBV11-2 to TRBJ2-7; D is possibly TRBD1 or TRBD2 (5 bases each). V lost 2 bases, J lost 3 bases, and 14 bases lay in between. This CDR3 is built from 15 residues. Germline loops: CDR1 SGHAT, CDR2 FQNNGV. Looking up the rest from reference TRBV11-2 and TRBJ2-7 gives the full variable domain: EAGVAQSPRYKIIEKRQSVAFWCNPISGHATLYWYQQILGQGPKLLIQFQNNGVVDDSQLPKDRFSAERLKGVDSTLKIQPAKLEDSAVYLCASSLMWDGDYEQYFGPGTRLTVT.

This clone appeared a few times. The rearrangement joins TRBV5-4 to TRBJ2-1, with TRBD1 matching 7 bases. This CDR3 has 14 amino acids. Germline CDR1 reads SGHNT; CDR2 reads YYREEE (reference sequence). The ends lost 5 bases at V and 3 bases at J; junction bases unmatched: 5. CDR3 protein: CASRPGTVYNEQFF. As DNA, the CDR3 is TGTGCCAGCAGACCTGGGACAGTCTACAATGAGCAGTTCTTC.

This clone appeared once. The CDR3 loop reads CASSPRTGGYEQYF. The CDR3 region has the DNA TGTGCCAGCAGTCCCCGGACAGGGGGTTACGAGCAGTACTTC. J is TRBJ2-7 and V is TRBV28; 10 nucleotides align to TRBD1. Germline CDR1 MDHEN, CDR2 SYDVKM. The CDR3 has 14 residues. Germline trimming cut 5 bases from V and 4 bases from J; bases unmatched to any gene: 5.

The chain joins TRBV5-1 to TRBJ2-1, with 7 bases aligning to TRBD2. The J segment lost 7 bases and the V segment lost 6 bases, leaving 10 bases of the junction unmatched. Germline V lookup: CDR1 SGHRS, CDR2 YFSETQ. The CDR3 spans 14 residues. The CDR3 loop is CASIRTSGSNEQFF. In DNA form, the CDR3 reads TGCGCCAGCATTAGGACTAGTGGGTCGAATGAGCAGTTCTTC.

The J gene is TRBJ2-7, the V gene TRBV4-1, with D perhaps TRBD2 (5 bases). Trimming took off 4 bases at V and 3 bases at J, with 10 bases between the two ends. The CDR3 consists of 13 residues. Germline assignment: CDR1 MGHRA and CDR2 YSYEKL. The DNA of the CDR3 is TGCGCCAGCAGCCCCCGGACTCTCTACGAGCAGTACTTC. It encodes CASSPRTLYEQYF.

J is TRBJ2-5 and V is TRBV27, with D maybe TRBD2 (5 bases). V was pared by 5 bases and J by 5 bases, with 12 bases between. CDR3 size: 13 residues. Germline values: CDR1 MNHEY, CDR2 SMNVEV (reference sequence). CDR3: CASSTTRYETQYF. In nucleotides, the CDR3 is TGTGCCAGCAGTACCACTAGGTACGAGACCCAGTACTTC.

The chain uses TRBV2 and TRBJ1-5; D call uncertain. V was shortened by 5 bases and J by 0 bases, with 14 bases between the two germline ends. From germline, CDR1 is SNHLY and CDR2 FYNNEI. The CDR3 is 16 residues long. Here the CDR3 DNA reads TGTGCCAGCAGTTATGCAACAGCACCTAGCAATCAGCCCCAGCATTTT. It is translated as CASSYATAPSNQPQHF.

The CDR3 coding sequence is TGTGCCAGCTCACCACCTAGCGGGAGGGCCTGGGGTGAGCAGTTCTTC. Translating gives CASSPPSGRAWGEQFF. V is TRBV18 and J is TRBJ2-1; 11 nucleotides agree with TRBD2. The CDR3 consists of 16 residues. V shed 0 bases, J shed 9 bases, and the junction held 7 bases outside the gene matches. CDR1 is KGHSH, CDR2 LQKENI, per germline.

The chain carries TRBV5-1 and TRBJ2-1; no firm D call. The CDR3 consists of 15 residues. Germline-derived CDR1 and CDR2 are SGHRS and YFSETQ. Trimming took off 4 bases at V and 8 bases at J, with 19 bases between the two ends. CDR3 loop: CASSPPLEVPDEQFF. CDR3 sequence (DNA): TGCGCCAGCAGCCCTCCTCTCGAAGTACCGGATGAGCAGTTCTTC.

The chain recombines TRBV9 with TRBJ1-1; D ambiguous. V gave up 3 bases and J gave up 1 base, with 10 bases separating them. Germline CDR1 SGDLS, CDR2 YYNGEE. The CDR3 contains 14 residues. CDR3 nucleotide sequence: TGTGCCAGCAGCGCAGGCCCACAGAACACTGAAGCTTTCTTT. This translates into CASSAGPQNTEAFF.

A word on this clone: The junction departs from the called germline gene at one end, perhaps through a read error. V and J are TRBV27 and TRBJ2-1; 10 bases align to TRBD2. CDR1 is MNHEY, CDR2 SMNVEV, per germline (reference sequence). This CDR3 comprises 15 residues. The CDR3 here is CASSSTSGLNNEQLF. DNA for the CDR3: TGTGCCAGCAGTTCGACTAGCGGGTTAAACAATGAGCAGCTCTTC.

The table lists this clone with a count of one. The chain carries TRBV19 and TRBJ2-7, with 9 bases matching TRBD2. Germline CDR1 LNHDA, CDR2 SQIVND (reference sequence). The J segment lost 5 bases and the V segment lost 3 bases, leaving 5 bases of the junction unmatched. The CDR3 is made up of 14 amino acids. CDR3 DNA sequence: TGTGCCAGTAGTATTGCGGGAGGGTGGAACGAGCAGTACTTC. Its protein product is CASSIAGGWNEQYF.

J is TRBJ2-3 and V is TRBV6-4; the D gene is possibly TRBD2 (6 bases). The CDR3 covers 15 residues. Germline V gene sequence: CDR1 MRHNA, CDR2 SNTAGT. The ends were cut back, 2 bases at V and 0 bases at J, with 9 bases in the middle. The CDR3 DNA reads as TGTGCCAGCAGTGACGGCCGGGGGAGCACAGATACGCAGTATTTT. It is translated as CASSDGRGSTDTQYF.

The chain employs TRBV30 and TRBJ2-7; a weak D match, TRBD2 (5 bases). Trimming left V 3 bases short and J 3 bases short, with 9 bases between. Germline CDR1 and CDR2: GTSNPN and SVGIG (reference sequence). The CDR3 is made up of 12 amino acids. The chain's CDR3 is CAWSGNHYEQYF. CDR3 bases: TGTGCCTGGAGCGGGAACCACTACGAGCAGTACTTC.

The chain carries TRBV6-1 and TRBJ1-5; 8 bases match TRBD1. Losses at the gene ends were 6 bases for V and 2 bases for J; bases not matched to a gene: 3. The CDR3 has 14 residues. The germline V gene encodes CDR1 MNHNS and CDR2 SASEGT. The CDR3 sequence: CASSPTGGNQPQHF. The CDR3 DNA follows: TGTGCCAGCAGCCCGACAGGGGGCAATCAGCCCCAGCATTTT.

This chain joins TRBV6-5 and TRBJ2-7, with no clear D. Germline V gene sequence: CDR1 MNHEY, CDR2 SVGAGI. Deletions cut 10 bases from V and 3 bases from J, with 13 bases between. The CDR3 contains 12 residues. CDR3 region: CAMTGVLYEQYF. In nucleotides, the CDR3 is TGTGCCATGACTGGGGTTCTCTACGAGCAGTACTTC.

This clone was counted a single time. The rearrangement uses TRBV28 and TRBJ1-2; TRBD1 matches at 7 bases. The CDR3 has 11 amino acids. Trimming cost V 6 bases and J 8 bases; bases outside gene matches: 3. The germline V gene has CDR1 MDHEN and CDR2 SYDVKM. The CDR3 DNA reads as TGTGCCAGCAGCGACAGGGTAGGCTACACCTTC. This codes for CASSDRVGYTF.

The chain couples TRBV4-1 to TRBJ1-1; no firm D call. The CDR3 runs 15 residues. Trimming took 2 bases from V and 0 from J, leaving 10 bases between them. Germline assignment: CDR1 MGHRA and CDR2 YSYEKL. The CDR3 region is CASSQYQLMNTEAFF. The CDR3, as DNA: TGCGCCAGCAGCCAATACCAGCTTATGAACACTGAAGCTTTCTTT.

The V call is TRBV7-2, the J call TRBJ2-7, with 11 nucleotides matching TRBD2. CDR3 length: 15 amino acids. The V gene's germline CDR1 is SGHTA and CDR2 FQGNSA. V lost 4 bases and J lost 3; bases outside the gene matches: 5. The CDR3 spells CASSSDSGRGYEQYF. CDR3 sequence (DNA): TGTGCCAGCAGCTCAGATAGCGGGAGGGGCTACGAGCAGTACTTC. The whole variable domain, filled in from reference TRBV7-2 and TRBJ2-7, reads GAGVSQSPSNKVTEKGKDVELRCDPISGHTALYWYRQSLGQGLEFLIYFQGNSAPDKSGLPSDRFSAERTGGSVSTLTIQRTQQEDSAVYLCASSSDSGRGYEQYFGPGTRLTVT.

The gene calls are TRBV28 and TRBJ2-3, with 10 positions matching TRBD1. There are 21 residues in the CDR3. Germline V gene lookup returns CDR1 MDHEN and CDR2 SYDVKM. The V and J ends lost 2 bases and 4 bases, in that order; junction bases with no gene match: 21. CDR3 in DNA: TGTGCCAGCAGTTTAGTCGGGTTTGGGGGAGGCGGGACAGGGGAGGCAGATACGCAGTATTTT. It codes for CASSLVGFGGGGTGEADTQYF.

CDR3 coding DNA: TGTGCCAGCAGAGATAACAGGGGCGGACAGCCCCAGCATTTT. It is translated as CASRDNRGGQPQHF. This chain joins TRBV6-5 and TRBJ1-5; 7 bases fit TRBD1. The length of the CDR3 is 14 residues. V shed 6 bases and J 7 bases; nucleotides not matched to a gene: 9. Germline lookup yields CDR1 MNHEY and CDR2 SVGAGI.